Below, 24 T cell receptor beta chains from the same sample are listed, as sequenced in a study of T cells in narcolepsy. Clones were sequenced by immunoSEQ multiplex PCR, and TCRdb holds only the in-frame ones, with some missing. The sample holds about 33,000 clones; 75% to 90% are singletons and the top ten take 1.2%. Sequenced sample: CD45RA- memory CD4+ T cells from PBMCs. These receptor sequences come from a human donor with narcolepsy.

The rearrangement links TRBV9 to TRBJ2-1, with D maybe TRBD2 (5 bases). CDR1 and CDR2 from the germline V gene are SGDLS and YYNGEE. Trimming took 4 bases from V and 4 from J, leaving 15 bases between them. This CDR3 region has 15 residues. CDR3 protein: CASSLEVAKYNEQFF. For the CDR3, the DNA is TGTGCCAGCAGCCTGGAGGTAGCGAAATACAATGAGCAGTTCTTC. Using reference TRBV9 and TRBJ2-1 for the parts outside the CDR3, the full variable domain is DSGVTQTPKHLITATGQRVTLRCSPRSGDLSVYWYQQSLDQGLQFLIQYYNGEERAKGNILERFSAQQFPDLHSELNLSSLELGDSALYFCASSLEVAKYNEQFFGPGTRLTVL.

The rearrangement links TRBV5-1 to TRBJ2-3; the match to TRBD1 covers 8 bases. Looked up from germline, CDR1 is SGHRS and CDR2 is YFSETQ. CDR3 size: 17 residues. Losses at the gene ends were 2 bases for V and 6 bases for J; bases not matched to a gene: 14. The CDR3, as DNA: TGCGCCAGCAGCTTCAATCCTCAGGGGGCCACCTCGGATACGCAGTATTTT. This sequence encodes CASSFNPQGATSDTQYF.

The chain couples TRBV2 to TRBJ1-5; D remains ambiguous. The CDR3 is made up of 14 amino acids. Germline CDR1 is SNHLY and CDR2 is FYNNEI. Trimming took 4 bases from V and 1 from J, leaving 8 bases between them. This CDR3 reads CASSAGASNQPQHF. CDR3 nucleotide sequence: TGTGCCAGCAGTGCGGGCGCGAGCAATCAGCCCCAGCATTTT. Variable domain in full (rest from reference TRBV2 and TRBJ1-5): EPEVTQTPSHQVTQMGQEVILRCVPISNHLYFYWYRQILGQKVEFLVSFYNNEISEKSEIFDDQFSVERPDGSNFTLKIRSTKLEDSAMYFCASSAGASNQPQHFGDGTRLSIL.

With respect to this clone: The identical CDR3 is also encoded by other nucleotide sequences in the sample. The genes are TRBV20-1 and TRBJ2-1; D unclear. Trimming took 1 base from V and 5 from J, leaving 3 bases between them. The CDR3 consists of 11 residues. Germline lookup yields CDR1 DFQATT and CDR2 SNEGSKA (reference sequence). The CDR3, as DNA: TGCAGTGCTAGAGGGCACAATGAGCAGTTCTTC. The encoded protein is CSARGHNEQFF.

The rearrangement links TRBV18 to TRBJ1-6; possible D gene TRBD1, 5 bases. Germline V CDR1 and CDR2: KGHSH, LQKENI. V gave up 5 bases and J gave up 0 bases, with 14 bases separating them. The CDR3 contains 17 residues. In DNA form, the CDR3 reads TGTGCCAGCTCATCCGGGACCCAGAGCTCCTATAATTCACCCCTCCACTTT. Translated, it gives CASSSGTQSSYNSPLHF.

For the CDR3, the DNA is TGCGCCAGCTCGAAGGGGGCTACAGGCAACTATGGCTACACCTTC. This translates into CASSKGATGNYGYTF. This chain links TRBV5-1 with TRBJ1-2; 7 nucleotides align to TRBD1. CDR3 length equals 15 residues. The V and J ends lost 7 bases and 2 bases, in that order; junction bases with no gene match: 11. The germline V gene encodes CDR1 SGHRS and CDR2 YFSETQ.

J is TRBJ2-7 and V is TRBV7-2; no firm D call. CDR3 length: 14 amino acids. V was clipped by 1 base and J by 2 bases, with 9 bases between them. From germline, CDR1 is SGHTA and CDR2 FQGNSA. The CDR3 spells CASSLGGLPYEQYF. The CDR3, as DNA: TGTGCCAGCAGCTTAGGTGGCTTACCCTACGAGCAGTACTTC.

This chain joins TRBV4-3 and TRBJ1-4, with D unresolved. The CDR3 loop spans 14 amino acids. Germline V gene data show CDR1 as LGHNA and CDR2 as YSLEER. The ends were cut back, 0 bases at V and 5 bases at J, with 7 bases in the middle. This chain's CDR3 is CASSQDQLNEKLFF. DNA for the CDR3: TGCGCCAGCAGCCAAGACCAACTAAATGAAAAACTGTTTTTT.

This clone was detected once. The chain's CDR3 is CASSADRSYEQYF. CDR3 DNA sequence: TGTGCCAGTAGTGCAGACAGGTCCTACGAGCAGTACTTC. This rearrangement joins TRBV19 to TRBJ2-7, with TRBD1 as a possible D gene (6 bases). This CDR3 contains 13 residues. Germline CDR1 reads LNHDA; CDR2 reads SQIVND (reference sequence). The V end was cut by 5 bases, the J end by 1 base, with 9 bases between.

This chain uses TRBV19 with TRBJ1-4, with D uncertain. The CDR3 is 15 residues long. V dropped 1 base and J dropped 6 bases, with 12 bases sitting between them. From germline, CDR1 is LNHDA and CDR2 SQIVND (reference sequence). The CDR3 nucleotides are TGTGCCAGTAGTATAGGTGGCGGAGGGTATGAAAAACTGTTTTTT. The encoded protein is CASSIGGGGYEKLFF.

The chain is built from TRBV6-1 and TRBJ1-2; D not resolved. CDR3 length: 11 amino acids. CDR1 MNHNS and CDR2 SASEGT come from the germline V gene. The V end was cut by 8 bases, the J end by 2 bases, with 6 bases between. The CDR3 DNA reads TGTGCCAGCGTCTTCAACTATGGCTACACCTTC. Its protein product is CASVFNYGYTF.

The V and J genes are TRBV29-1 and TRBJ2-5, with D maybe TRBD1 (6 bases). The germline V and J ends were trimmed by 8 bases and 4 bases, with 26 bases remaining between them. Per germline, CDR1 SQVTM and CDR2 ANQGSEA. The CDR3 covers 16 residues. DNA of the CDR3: TGCAGCTCGCTGAGAGGGGGATTTGCCCAGGGAGAGACCCAGTACTTC. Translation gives CSSLRGGFAQGETQYF.

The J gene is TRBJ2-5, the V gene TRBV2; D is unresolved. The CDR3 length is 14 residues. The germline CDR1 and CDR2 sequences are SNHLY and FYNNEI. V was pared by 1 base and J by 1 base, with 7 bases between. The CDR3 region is CASSEVASQETQYF. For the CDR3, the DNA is TGTGCCAGCAGTGAAGTAGCATCCCAAGAGACCCAGTACTTC.

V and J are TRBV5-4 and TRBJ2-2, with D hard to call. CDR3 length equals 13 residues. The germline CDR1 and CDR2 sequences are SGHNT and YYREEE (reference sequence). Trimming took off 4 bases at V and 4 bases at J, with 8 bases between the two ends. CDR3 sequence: CASSAFTTGELFF. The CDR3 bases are TGTGCCAGCAGCGCTTTCACCACCGGGGAGCTGTTTTTT.

CDR3 nucleotides: TGTGCCAGCAGTGAAGATGGCAGGGGGAATGAAAAACTGTTTTTT. Translation: CASSEDGRGNEKLFF. The J gene is TRBJ1-4, the V gene TRBV2; 7 nucleotides match TRBD1. The V and J ends lost 1 base and 5 bases, in that order; junction bases with no gene match: 4. Germline V gene sequence: CDR1 SNHLY, CDR2 FYNNEI. The CDR3 is 15 amino acids.

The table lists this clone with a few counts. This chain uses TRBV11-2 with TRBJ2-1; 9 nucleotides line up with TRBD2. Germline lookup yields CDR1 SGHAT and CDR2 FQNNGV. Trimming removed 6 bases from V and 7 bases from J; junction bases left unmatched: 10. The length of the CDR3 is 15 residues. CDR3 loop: CASRPPTSGQNEQFF. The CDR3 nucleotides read TGTGCCAGCAGGCCCCCAACTAGCGGGCAGAATGAGCAGTTCTTC.

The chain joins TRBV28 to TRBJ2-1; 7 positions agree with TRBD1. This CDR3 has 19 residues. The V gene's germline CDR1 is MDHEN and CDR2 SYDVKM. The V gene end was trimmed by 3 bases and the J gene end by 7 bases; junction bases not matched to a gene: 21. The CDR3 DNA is TGTGCCAGCAGTTTGACCCCCTCTAGGACAGGACAGCATACTAATGAGCAGTTCTTC. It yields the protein CASSLTPSRTGQHTNEQFF.

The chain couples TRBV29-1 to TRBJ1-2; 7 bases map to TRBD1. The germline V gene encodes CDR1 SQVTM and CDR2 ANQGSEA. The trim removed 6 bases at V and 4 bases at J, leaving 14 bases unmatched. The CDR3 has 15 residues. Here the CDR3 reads CSVTQGRTVSYGYTF. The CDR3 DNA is TGCAGCGTAACACAGGGGCGTACTGTTTCCTATGGCTACACCTTC.

This CDR3 is CASSVESVPGTAFF. The CDR3 bases are TGTGCCAGCAGCGTAGAGTCGGTCCCTGGGACGGCTTTCTTT. This chain links TRBV9 with TRBJ1-1, with D perhaps TRBD1 (5 bases). The CDR3 spans 14 residues. V was clipped by 0 bases and J by 11 bases, with 17 bases between them. Germline lookup yields CDR1 SGDLS and CDR2 YYNGEE.

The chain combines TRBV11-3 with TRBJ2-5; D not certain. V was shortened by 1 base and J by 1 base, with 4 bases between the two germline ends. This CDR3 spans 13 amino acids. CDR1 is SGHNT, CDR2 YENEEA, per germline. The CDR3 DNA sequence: TGTGCCAGCAGCTTAGGGGTCCAAGAGACCCAGTACTTC. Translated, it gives CASSLGVQETQYF.

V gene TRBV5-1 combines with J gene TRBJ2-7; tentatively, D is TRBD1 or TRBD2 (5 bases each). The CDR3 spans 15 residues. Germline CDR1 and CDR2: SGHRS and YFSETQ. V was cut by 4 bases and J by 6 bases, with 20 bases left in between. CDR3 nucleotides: TGCGCCAGCAGCGCCCAGGGTTCCGAGGGTGGCGAGCAGTACTTC. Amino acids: CASSAQGSEGGEQYF.

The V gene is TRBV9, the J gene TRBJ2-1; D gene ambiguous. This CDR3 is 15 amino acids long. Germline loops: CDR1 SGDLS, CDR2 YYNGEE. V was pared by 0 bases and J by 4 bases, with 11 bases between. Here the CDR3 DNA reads TGTGCCAGCAGCGTAGGTGGCGGACCATACAATGAGCAGTTCTTC. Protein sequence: CASSVGGGPYNEQFF.

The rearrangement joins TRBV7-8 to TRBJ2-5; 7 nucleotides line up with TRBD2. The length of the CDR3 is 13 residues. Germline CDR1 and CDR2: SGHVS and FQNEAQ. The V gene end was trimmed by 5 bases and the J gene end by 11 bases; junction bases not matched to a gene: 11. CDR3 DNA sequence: TGTGCCAGCAGCCCTAAGCGGGAACAGGAGCAGTACTTC. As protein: CASSPKREQEQYF.

CDR3 DNA sequence: TGTGCCAGCACGCCACATCAAACAGGGAAAGAGACCCAGTACTTC. Amino acids: CASTPHQTGKETQYF. The gene calls are TRBV28 and TRBJ2-5; TRBD1 is a possible D gene (6 bases). With 7 bases removed from V and 3 bases from J, the gap between germline ends came to 18 bases. The germline V gene has CDR1 MDHEN and CDR2 SYDVKM. This CDR3 comprises 15 residues.